Detailed here is one T cell receptor beta chain. Libraries were prepared by immunoSEQ multiplex PCR; TCRdb keeps only in-frame clonotypes and omits some of them. The table includes more than 10,000 clones, approximately 91% detected once. These data belong to a study of preoperative IRX-2 immunotherapy in early breast cancer. This CDR3 has 15 residues. V lost 0 bases and J 4 bases, leaving 9 bases between the germline ends. Germline V lookup: CDR1 LNHNV, CDR2 YYDKDF (reference sequence). Indicated treatment: preoperative locoregional IRX-2 cytokine immunotherapy. Preoperative locoregional IRX-2 cytokine immunotherapy was tested in the phase Ib source study.

Collection of the sample occurred from a patient treated with IRX-2 immunotherapy. This receptor was taken from a human donor with breast cancer. This chain connects TRBV15 to TRBJ1-4; D is ambiguous. The DNA for the CDR3 is TGTGCCACCAGCAGAGATTTGACGGATAATGAAAAACTGTTTTTT. Its protein is CATSRDLTDNEKLFF.